This T cell receptor (beta chain) was obtained from a study of response to subunit inactivated influenza vaccine. Study-wide results and caveats: That few new T cells are recruited by each seasonal influenza vaccination was the authors' suggestion.

TCRdb reanalysed the RT-PCR reads using MiXCR and keeps one entry per CDR3 protein. Of 500,000 to 600,000 distinct CDR3 sequences listed, over 9.5% are singletons. Between the trimmed V and J ends, which lost 4 bases and 6 bases, there was a span of 17 bases. From germline, CDR1 is SGHRS and CDR2 YFSETQ. The CDR3 runs to 16 residues. Turning to this clonotype: The antigen is undetermined.

The chain employs TRBV5-1 and TRBJ1-6; maybe TRBD1 (6 bases). The TCR comes from a man aged 45-65 years who received an inactivated influenza vaccine. The sequencing here drew on PBMCs from blood, taken on the day of vaccination. CDR3 amino acids: CASSPGAGEVNSPLHF. The CDR3 DNA reads as TGCGCCAGCAGCCCGGGGGCAGGGGAGGTTAATTCACCCCTCCACTTT. Full variable domain (remainder filled in from reference TRBV5-1 and TRBJ1-6): KAGVTQTPRYLIKTRGQQVTLSCSPISGHRSVSWYQQTPGQGLQFLFEYFSETQRNKGNFPGRFSGRQFSNSRSEMNVSTLELGDSALYLCASSPGAGEVNSPLHFGNGTRLTVT.